This T cell receptor (beta chain) was profiled in a study of beta chain features in type 1 diabetes. Study conclusions and caveats: Moderately but significantly shorter TCRB CDR3s were found in Type 1 diabetes patients in all four CD4+ subsets. Insertions were fewer and deletions more numerous at VDJ junctions in type 1 diabetes patients. The study notes PCR might favor shorter templates equally in patients and controls. Patients' naive, central memory and Treg TCRB repertoires seemed closer to one another than those of healthy donors.

This clone was found once. The antigen remains unidentified. The sequenced template was cDNA made from the entire isolated RNA. The repertoire was sequenced with immunoSEQ multiplex PCR; TCRdb's copy has only in-frame clones and lacks some. This sample has over 40,000 clones; around 70% occur once, and the top ten carry 2% to 2.5%. The V and J ends lost 6 bases and 8 bases respectively, with 16 bases between them. Germline V CDR1 and CDR2: MNHEY, SMNVEV (reference sequence). The CDR3 contains 13 residues. Staining for CD45RO/CCR7/CD25/CD127/CD95/CD27 allowed sorting of CD4+ naive, central memory, regulatory and stem cell-like memory cells.

This clonotype was sampled from a woman aged 18-30 years with type 1 diabetes. The rearrangement uses TRBV27 and TRBJ1-2, with a weak D call TRBD1 (5 bases). Source material: Tregs from blood. For the CDR3, the DNA is TGTGCCAGCAGGGGGGGTCCGGGCGGCGGCTACACCTTC. As protein: CASRGGPGGGYTF.